Below are 18 T cell receptor beta chains sequenced from a single sample in a study of T-cell reconstitution after alpha-beta-depleted transplantation in children (dated by TCRdb to about 2016). Libraries came from PCR. Instrument on record: Illumina HiSeq 2500. Molecular barcoding was employed in the preparation of TCR libraries, with unique molecular identifiers being used to normalize TCRbeta repertoire quantification. TCRdb trimmed public reads at Q25 via fastp, called clones via MiXCR and kept in-frame beta chains. Rows are unified per CDR3 protein, each entry keeping the most common DNA and genes. The sample records approximately 630,000 distinct CDR3 sequences, 10% to 15% of which are singletons. The ten top clones hold about 0.77% of the sample. The treatment or condition label corresponds to: allogeneic hematopoietic cell transplantation with graft depleted of TCRalphabeta T cells and CD19 B cells.

The sequencing here drew on PBMCs, taken before TCRalphabeta/CD19-depleted stem cell transplant. The receptors come from a girl aged 2-10 years with congenital amegakaryocytic thrombocytopenia, due to receive a stem cell transplant.

The rearrangement links TRBV6-2 or TRBV6-3 to TRBJ1-2; D is ambiguous. Germline loops: CDR1 MNHEY, CDR2 SVGEGT. Trimming pared 6 bases from V and 1 base from J, leaving 15 bases between. This CDR3 comprises 15 residues. The CDR3 loop reads CASSPIRVVNYGYTF. The CDR3 nucleotides are TGTGCCAGCAGCCCAATCCGGGTCGTTAACTATGGCTACACCTTC.

This clonotype was found many times. The chain joins TRBV28 to TRBJ2-3; the D is unclear. This CDR3 comprises 12 residues. Germline assignment: CDR1 MDHEN and CDR2 SYDVKM. The germline V and J ends were trimmed by 5 bases and 7 bases, with 10 bases remaining between them. The CDR3 nucleotides read TGTGCCAGCAGTCCACCCACCTATACGCAGTATTTT. Protein: CASSPPTYTQYF. Full variable domain (rest looked up from reference TRBV28 and TRBJ2-3): DVKVTQSSRYLVKRTGEKVFLECVQDMDHENMFWYRQDPGLGLRLIYFSYDVKMKEKGDIPEGYSVSREKKERFSLILESASTNQTSMYLCASSPPTYTQYFGPGTRLTVL.

This clonotype showed up many times. This chain's CDR3 is CASSLGPWEKLFF. In DNA, the CDR3 is TGTGCCAGCAGTTTGGGGCCCTGGGAAAAACTGTTTTTT. This chain links TRBV12-3 or TRBV12-4 with TRBJ1-4; perhaps TRBD1 as D (5 bases). V was shortened by 3 bases and J by 8 bases, with 10 bases between the two germline ends. The CDR3 has 13 amino acids.

This rearrangement joins TRBV27 to TRBJ2-2; D gene ambiguous. V shed 4 bases and J shed 7 bases, with 7 bases lying between them. In germline, CDR1 is MNHEY, CDR2 SMNVEV (reference sequence). The CDR3 has 12 amino acids. CDR3 in DNA: TGTGCCAGCAGTTCGCAGTTCGGGGAGCTGTTTTTT. Translation gives CASSSQFGELFF.

A few counts support this clonotype. The chain combines TRBV7-8 with TRBJ2-3, with 9 bases identical to TRBD1. Losses at the gene ends were 1 base for V and 2 bases for J; bases not matched to a gene: 4. The CDR3 extends over 16 amino acids. Germline V gene sequence: CDR1 SGHVS, CDR2 FQNEAQ. CDR3 sequence (DNA): TGTGCCAGCAGCTTAGGAGGGACAGGGATCACAGATACGCAGTATTTT. Its protein is CASSLGGTGITDTQYF.

The J gene is TRBJ1-1, the V gene TRBV15; D uncertain. The CDR3 covers 12 residues. The V end was cut by 3 bases, the J end by 3 bases, with 5 bases between. The germline V gene has CDR1 LNHNV and CDR2 YYDKDF (reference sequence). The CDR3 here is CATSSEDTEAFF. In nucleotides, the CDR3 is TGTGCCACCAGCAGCGAGGACACTGAAGCTTTCTTT.

This clonotype was seen many times. The chain has TRBV9 and TRBJ2-3; 9 positions match TRBD1. V was pared by 3 bases and J by 4 bases, with 9 bases of the junction left unmatched. Germline V gene data show CDR1 as SGDLS and CDR2 as YYNGEE. There are 16 residues in the CDR3. CDR3 loop: CASSEWTGAVPDTQYF. Written as DNA, the CDR3 is TGTGCCAGCAGCGAATGGACAGGGGCGGTTCCAGATACGCAGTATTTT. Using reference TRBV9 and TRBJ2-3 for the parts outside the CDR3, the full variable domain is DSGVTQTPKHLITATGQRVTLRCSPRSGDLSVYWYQQSLDQGLQFLIQYYNGEERAKGNILERFSAQQFPDLHSELNLSSLELGDSALYFCASSEWTGAVPDTQYFGPGTRLTVL.

The V gene is TRBV13, the J gene TRBJ2-5, with D perhaps matching TRBD1 (6 bases). The germline V gene has CDR1 PRHDT and CDR2 FYEKMQ (reference sequence). The V end lost 4 bases, the J end lost 0 bases, and 18 bases lay between the germline ends. This CDR3 has 17 residues. For the CDR3, the DNA is TGTGCCAGCAGCTCCAGATTCCGGGACACCTACCAAGAGACCCAGTACTTC. Protein product: CASSSRFRDTYQETQYF.

This clonotype was seen a few times. V gene TRBV6-5 combines with J gene TRBJ2-3; D uncertain. This CDR3 comprises 12 residues. Trimming pared 6 bases from V and 6 bases from J, leaving 10 bases between. Germline V lookup: CDR1 MNHEY, CDR2 SVGAGI. CDR3 sequence reads: CASSREWDTQYF. The CDR3 DNA is TGTGCCAGCAGCCGTGAATGGGATACGCAGTATTTT.

The CDR3 sequence is CARDRANTGELFF. Written as DNA, the CDR3 is TGTGCCAGGGACAGGGCGAACACCGGGGAGCTGTTTTTT. This chain uses TRBV3-1 with TRBJ2-2, with 8 bases that match TRBD1. CDR3 length: 13 amino acids. Germline CDR1 and CDR2: LGHDT and YNNKEL (reference sequence). V shed 9 bases and J 0 bases; nucleotides not matched to a gene: 0. The full variable domain, its missing parts supplied by reference TRBV3-1 and TRBJ2-2, is DTAVSQTPKYLVTQMGNDKSIKCEQNLGHDTMYWYKQDSKKFLKIMFSYNNKELIINETVPNRFSPKSPDKAHLNLHINSLELGDSAVYFCARDRANTGELFFGEGSRLTVL.

This clonotype was seen more than once but under ten times. This chain uses TRBV7-2 with TRBJ1-1; possible D gene TRBD1, 6 bases. There are 16 residues in the CDR3. Trimming stripped 5 bases from V and 1 base from J, with 17 bases between. The germline V gene has CDR1 SGHTA and CDR2 FQGNSA. The CDR3 bases are TGTGCCAGCAGCCCCGTCGGGGGGCGTTGGAACACTGAAGCTTTCTTT. This translates into CASSPVGGRWNTEAFF.

Only a few counts were recorded for this clonotype. The rearrangement joins TRBV11-2 to TRBJ2-7, with a tentative D call TRBD1 (5 bases). Germline loops: CDR1 SGHAT, CDR2 FQNNGV. The CDR3 loop spans 12 amino acids. V shed 6 bases and J shed 5 bases, with 11 bases lying between them. The CDR3 sequence is CASRGVRDEQYF. CDR3 coding DNA: TGTGCCAGCAGAGGGGTACGGGACGAGCAGTACTTC. The whole variable domain, remainder taken from reference TRBV11-2 and TRBJ2-7, is EAGVAQSPRYKIIEKRQSVAFWCNPISGHATLYWYQQILGQGPKLLIQFQNNGVVDDSQLPKDRFSAERLKGVDSTLKIQPAKLEDSAVYLCASRGVRDEQYFGPGTRLTVT.

This clonotype was seen repeatedly, ten times or more. A clone one base away is much larger, so this may be a read error. The chain carries TRBV3-1 and TRBJ1-1; D perhaps matches TRBD1 (5 bases). This CDR3 comprises 13 residues. V was cut by 5 bases and J by 2 bases, with 9 bases left in between. Germline V lookup: CDR1 LGHDT, CDR2 YNNKEL (reference sequence). CDR3 amino acids: CASSMTENTEAFF. For the CDR3, the DNA is TGTGCCAGCAGCATGACAGAAAACACTGAAGCTTTCTTT.

This clonotype has at least ten counts. The rearrangement links TRBV28 to TRBJ2-1, with a possible D match to TRBD2 (5 bases). The CDR3 length is 17 residues. CDR1 MDHEN and CDR2 SYDVKM come from the germline V gene. Trimming left V 4 bases short and J 3 bases short, with 19 bases between. As DNA, the CDR3 is TGTGCCAGCAGTTCCTCTTCTGCGGGCAGGCACTACAATGAGCAGTTCTTC. It specifies CASSSSSAGRHYNEQFF.

This clonotype was counted at least ten times. This sequence joins TRBV7-3 and TRBJ2-2, with TRBD2 matching 11 bases. The CDR3 is 16 residues long. With V trimmed by 3 bases and J by 4 bases, 4 bases remained unmatched. Looked up from germline, CDR1 is SGHTA and CDR2 is FQGTGA. In DNA, the CDR3 is TGTGCCAGCAGCTTTTCCGGGACTAGCGGCACCGGGGAGCTGTTTTTT. It encodes CASSFSGTSGTGELFF.

The chain couples TRBV5-1 to TRBJ2-7; a weak D match, TRBD1 (5 bases). Trimming left V 4 bases short and J 3 bases short, with 14 bases between. The CDR3 totals 14 residues. CDR1 is SGHRS and CDR2 is YFSETQ in the germline V gene. The CDR3 is CASSPGDRYYEQYF. DNA of the CDR3: TGCGCCAGCAGCCCGGGTGACAGATACTACGAGCAGTACTTC.

This clonotype was seen many times. This chain connects TRBV25-1 to TRBJ2-5; unclear D gene. From germline, CDR1 is MGHDK and CDR2 SYGVNS. V gave up 7 bases and J gave up 3 bases, with 6 bases separating them. This CDR3 contains 11 residues. In nucleotides, the CDR3 is TGTGCCAGCACCCGGGAAGAGACCCAGTACTTC. Protein: CASTREETQYF.

This clonotype occurred many times. The chain employs TRBV24-1 and TRBJ2-1, with D uncertain. The length of the CDR3 is 13 residues. With 11 bases removed from V and 5 bases from J, the gap between germline ends came to 15 bases. The germline gives CDR1 KGHDR, CDR2 SFDVKD. The CDR3 here is CAIANRLDNEQFF. CDR3 DNA sequence: TGTGCCATCGCTAACCGATTGGACAATGAGCAGTTCTTC.